This T cell receptor (beta chain) was retrieved from a study of T-cell reconstitution after alpha-beta-depleted transplantation in children. TCRbeta library construction was performed incorporating unique molecular identifiers. A single record per CDR3 protein comes from TCRdb applying MiXCR to the PCR reads. The sample has 450,000 to 600,000 distinct CDR3 sequences, more than 9% seen once. The CDR3 consists of 16 residues. Trimming at V came to 1 base and at J to 8 bases, leaving 13 bases not matched to a gene. Looked up from germline, CDR1 is DFQATT and CDR2 is SNEGSKA (reference sequence). This clonotype was seen more than once but under ten times.

The source of this sequence is a child aged 2 to 15 with inherited bone marrow failure, due to receive a stem cell transplant. The chain links TRBV20-1 to TRBJ2-1, with 8 bases fitting TRBD2. The specimen was PBMCs, collected before TCRalphabeta/CD19-depleted stem cell transplant. CDR3 in amino acids: CSARAKGVGTRYEQFF. The CDR3 nucleotides are TGCAGTGCTAGAGCTAAGGGGGTGGGGACTAGGTATGAGCAGTTCTTC.